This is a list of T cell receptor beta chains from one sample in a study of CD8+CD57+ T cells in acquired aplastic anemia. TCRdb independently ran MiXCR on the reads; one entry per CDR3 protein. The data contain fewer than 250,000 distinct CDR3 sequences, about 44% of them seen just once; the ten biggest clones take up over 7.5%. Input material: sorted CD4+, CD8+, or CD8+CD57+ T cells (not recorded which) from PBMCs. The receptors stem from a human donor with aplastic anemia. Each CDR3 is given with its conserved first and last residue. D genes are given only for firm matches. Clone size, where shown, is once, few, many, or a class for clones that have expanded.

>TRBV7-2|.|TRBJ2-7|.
CASSLERESTYEQYF
TGTGCCAGCAGCTTAGAACGGGAGTCCACCTACGAGCAGTACTTC
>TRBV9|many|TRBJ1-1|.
CASSAGTLGNTEAFF
TGTGCCAGCAGCGCCGGGACTTTAGGGAACACTGAAGCTTTCTTT
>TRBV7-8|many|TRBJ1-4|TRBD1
CASSPRQGAIGEKLFF
TGTGCCAGCAGCCCGAGACAGGGGGCGATCGGTGAAAAACTGTTTTTT
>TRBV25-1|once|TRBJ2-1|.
CASSQVEGGGADEQFF
TGTGCCAGCAGCCAAGTAGAGGGAGGGGGGGCAGATGAGCAGTTCTTC
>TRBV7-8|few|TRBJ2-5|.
CASSRAQGLRETQYF
TGTGCCAGCAGCCGCGCACAGGGTTTGAGAGAGACCCAGTACTTC
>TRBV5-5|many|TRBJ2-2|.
CASSLVPTTNTGELFF
TGTGCCAGCAGCTTGGTTCCGACTACGAACACCGGGGAGCTGTTTTTT
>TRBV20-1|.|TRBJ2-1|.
CSARQGNGYNEQFF
TGCAGTGCTAGGCAGGGAAACGGTTACAATGAGCAGTTCTTC
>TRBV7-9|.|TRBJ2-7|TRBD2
CASSISGSEQYF
TGTGCCAGCAGCATTAGCGGGAGCGAGCAGTACTTC
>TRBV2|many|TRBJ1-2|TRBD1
CASKGAPRAYGYTF
TGTGCCAGCAAGGGGGCACCCAGGGCCTATGGCTACACCTTC
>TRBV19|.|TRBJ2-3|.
CASSADTATDTQYF
TGTGCCAGTAGTGCGGACACGGCGACAGATACGCAGTATTTT
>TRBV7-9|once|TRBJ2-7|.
CASSPPSATYEQYF
TGTGCCAGCAGCCCTCCGAGCGCGACCTACGAGCAGTACTTC
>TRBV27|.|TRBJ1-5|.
CASSFPGRGSNQPQHF
TGTGCCAGCAGTTTTCCGGGTAGGGGTAGCAATCAGCCCCAGCATTTT
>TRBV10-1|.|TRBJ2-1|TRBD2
CASRSGGAYNEQFF
TGCGCCAGCAGAAGCGGGGGCGCCTACAATGAGCAGTTCTTC
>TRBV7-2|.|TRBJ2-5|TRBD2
CASSLAGLAGGQETQYF
TGTGCCAGCAGCTTAGCCGGACTAGCGGGGGGGCAAGAGACCCAGTACTTC
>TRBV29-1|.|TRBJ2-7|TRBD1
CSVETGAFHEQYF
TGCAGCGTTGAAACAGGGGCATTCCACGAGCAGTACTTC
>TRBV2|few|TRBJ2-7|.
CAIVRQSYEQYF
TGTGCCATCGTACGACAATCCTACGAGCAGTACTTC
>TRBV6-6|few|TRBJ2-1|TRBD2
CASSYSTGGGSYNEQFF
TGTGCCAGCAGTTACTCTACGGGAGGTGGTTCCTACAATGAGCAGTTCTTC
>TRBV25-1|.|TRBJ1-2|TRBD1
CASSMTGQGADGYTF
TGTGCCAGCAGTATGACGGGGCAGGGGGCGGATGGCTACACCTTC
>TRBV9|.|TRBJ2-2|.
CASSGGGATGELFF
TGTGCCAGCAGTGGGGGCGGGGCCACCGGGGAGCTGTTTTTT
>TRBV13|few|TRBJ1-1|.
CATHLLGRAEAFF
TGTGCCACCCACCTTCTGGGGAGGGCTGAAGCTTTCTTT
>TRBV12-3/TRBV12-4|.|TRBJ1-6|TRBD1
CASSLGQDYSPLHF
TGTGCCAGCAGCTTAGGACAGGATTATTCACCCCTCCACTTT
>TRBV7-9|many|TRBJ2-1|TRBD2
CASSDLVLAGHRKYNEQFF
TGTGCCAGCAGCGACCTCGTGCTAGCGGGACACCGGAAGTACAATGAGCAGTTCTTC
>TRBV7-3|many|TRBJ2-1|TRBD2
CASSKTSGGAAYNEQFF
TGTGCCAGCAGTAAAACTAGCGGGGGGGCGGCCTACAATGAGCAGTTCTTC
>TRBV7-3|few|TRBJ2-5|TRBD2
CASSLRTSGTNNETQYF
TGTGCCAGCAGCTTACGGACTAGCGGGACCAACAATGAGACCCAGTACTTC
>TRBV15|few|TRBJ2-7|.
CATSRGRGHYEQYF
TGTGCCACCAGCAGAGGACGAGGTCACTACGAGCAGTACTTC
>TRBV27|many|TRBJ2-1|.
CASSTSEEQFF
TGTGCCAGCAGTACTAGTGAGGAGCAGTTCTTC
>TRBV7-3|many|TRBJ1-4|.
CASSPGGGVNEKLFF
TGTGCCAGCAGCCCCGGGGGGGGGGTTAATGAAAAACTGTTTTTT
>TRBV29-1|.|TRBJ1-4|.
CSVGTDATEKLFF
TGCAGCGTTGGGACCGACGCAACCGAAAAACTGTTTTTT
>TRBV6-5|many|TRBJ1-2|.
CASSFTGTTTIGYTF
TGTGCCAGCAGTTTTACCGGGACCACCACTATTGGCTACACCTTC
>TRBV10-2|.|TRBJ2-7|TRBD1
CASSESRQGGLRRDEQYF
TGCGCCAGCAGTGAGTCCCGACAGGGTGGATTAAGAAGGGACGAGCAGTACTTC
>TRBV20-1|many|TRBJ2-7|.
CSASVAEQYF
TGCAGTGCTAGTGTAGCGGAGCAGTACTTC
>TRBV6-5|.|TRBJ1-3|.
CASSYGPSGNTIYF
TGTGCCAGCAGTTACGGCCCCTCTGGAAACACCATATATTTT
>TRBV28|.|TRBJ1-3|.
CASSSGAHSGNTIYF
TGTGCCAGCAGTTCAGGGGCCCACTCTGGAAACACCATATATTTT
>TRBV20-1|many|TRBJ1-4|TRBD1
CSARDRGTTNEKLFF
TGCAGTGCTCGGGACAGGGGTACAACTAATGAAAAACTGTTTTTT
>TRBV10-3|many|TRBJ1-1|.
CAISDKENTEAFF
TGTGCCATCAGTGACAAGGAGAACACTGAAGCTTTCTTT
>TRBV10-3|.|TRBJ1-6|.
CASSSADYSPLHF
TGTGCCAGCAGTTCGGCGGACTATTCACCCCTCCACTTT
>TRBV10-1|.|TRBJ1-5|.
CASSEYLNQPQHF
TGCGCCAGCAGTGAGTACCTGAATCAGCCCCAGCATTTT
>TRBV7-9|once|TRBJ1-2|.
CASSFTPQGYGYTF
TGTGCCAGCAGCTTTACCCCACAGGGATATGGCTACACCTTC
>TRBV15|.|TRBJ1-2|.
CATLDGGATWLYGYAF
TGTGCCACCCTGGACGGGGGGGCCACCTGGCTTTATGGCTACGCCTTC
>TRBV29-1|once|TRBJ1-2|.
CSGGDSYNQGYTF
TGCAGCGGGGGCGACAGCTACAATCAGGGCTACACCTTC
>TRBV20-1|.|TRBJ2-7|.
CSARTDRDYEQYF
TGCAGTGCTAGGACGGACAGAGACTACGAGCAGTACTTC
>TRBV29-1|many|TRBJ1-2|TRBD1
CSVEDRPDNYGYTF
TGCAGCGTTGAGGACAGGCCAGATAATTATGGCTACACCTTC
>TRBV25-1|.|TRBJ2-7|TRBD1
CASIGTGGSAEQYF
TGTGCCAGCATCGGGACAGGGGGATCGGCCGAGCAGTACTTC
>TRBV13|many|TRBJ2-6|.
CASSRDSRSGANVLTF
TGTGCCAGCAGCAGGGACTCCCGCTCTGGGGCCAACGTCCTGACTTTC
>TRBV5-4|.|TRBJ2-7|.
CASSFGPGSSYEQYF
TGTGCCAGCAGCTTCGGGCCTGGTAGCTCCTACGAGCAGTACTTC
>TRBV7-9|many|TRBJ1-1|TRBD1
CASSWDRGAEAFF
TGTGCCAGCAGCTGGGACAGGGGCGCTGAAGCTTTCTTT
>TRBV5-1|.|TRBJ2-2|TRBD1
CASSFMAGGSGELFF
TGCGCCAGCAGCTTTATGGCAGGGGGTAGCGGGGAGCTGTTTTTT
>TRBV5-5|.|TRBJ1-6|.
CASSALGRDTLHF
TGTGCCAGCAGCGCCTTAGGAAGGGACACCCTCCACTTT
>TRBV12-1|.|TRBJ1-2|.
CASSFHRGRVSTGYTF
TGTGCCAGCAGCTTTCACAGGGGGCGGGTGTCGACGGGCTACACCTTC